The clone carrying this TCR beta chain appeared many times. This specimen comes from a study of T cells in Graves' hyperthyroidism and ophthalmopathy. TCR beta CDR3 sequences were amplified from RNA transcripts. Researchers ran a first-round RT-PCR on the TCR CDR3 using the HTBI primer set. TCRdb ran MiXCR on the multiplex PCR reads and lists one entry per CDR3 protein. Of roughly 700,000 distinct CDR3 sequences listed, approximately 15% are singletons. Germline CDR1 MDHEN, CDR2 SYDVKM. This CDR3 has 14 residues. Trimming removed 6 bases at V and 7 bases at J, with 18 bases between. The sample comprised blood. The chain has TRBV28 and TRBJ1-2; D is unresolved. The clonotype originates from a man between 50 and 59 years old with Graves' hyperthyroidism. The CDR3 here is CASRAPRREVGYTF. The CDR3 bases are TGTGCCAGCAGGGCCCCCCGACGGGAAGTTGGCTACACCTTC.